Each of the 18 T cell receptor beta chains below was sequenced from the same sample in a study of blood T cells in healthy people across ages. Using a J-beta primer mix together with a sample-barcoded 5' primer, a second PCR was run for roughly 6 to 11 cycles. TCRdb re-called the 5' RACE reads with MiXCR, one entry per CDR3 protein. The data show 920,000 or so distinct CDR3 sequences, with 45% seen just once and 18% held by the top ten. Specimen: blood. These receptors all come from a woman aged 60 to 75 in good health.

This chain joins TRBV12-3 or TRBV12-4 and TRBJ2-3, with unresolved D. Trimming cost V 5 bases and J 2 bases, with 11 bases left between them. The CDR3 sequence is 14 residues long. The CDR3: CASSVGFPTDTQYF. The CDR3 bases are TGTGCCAGCAGTGTGGGGTTCCCCACAGATACGCAGTATTTT.

Notes on this clonotype: This may come from a read error, since a much larger clone is one base off. The rearrangement uses TRBV4-2 and TRBJ1-6; no clear D gene. Germline CDR1 reads LGHNA; CDR2 reads YNFKEQ. This CDR3 is 15 amino acids long. The V end lost 0 bases, the J end lost 7 bases, and 10 bases lay between the germline ends. CDR3 in amino acids: CASSQDGMGNSPLHF. CDR3 nucleotides: TGTGCCAGCAGCCAAGATGGGATGGGCAATTCACCCCTCCACTTT.

The rearrangement uses TRBV20-1 and TRBJ2-7, with 11 nucleotides matching TRBD2. The CDR3 contains 14 residues. Trimming removed 3 bases from V and 7 bases from J; junction bases left unmatched: 8. Germline CDR1 DFQATT, CDR2 SNEGSKA (reference sequence). CDR3 sequence reads: CSASPSGRTDEQYF. CDR3 bases: TGCAGTGCTAGCCCTAGCGGGAGGACGGATGAGCAGTACTTC.

This clonotype was counted a few times. The chain joins TRBV7-2 to TRBJ2-1; D gene ambiguous. Germline values: CDR1 SGHTA, CDR2 FQGNSA. Trimming left V 5 bases short and J 3 bases short, with 8 bases between. The CDR3 runs to 13 residues. The CDR3 loop is CASSHTYYNEQFF. CDR3 bases: TGTGCCAGCAGCCACACCTACTACAATGAGCAGTTCTTC. The full variable domain, with the rest looked up from reference TRBV7-2 and TRBJ2-1, is GAGVSQSPSNKVTEKGKDVELRCDPISGHTALYWYRQSLGQGLEFLIYFQGNSAPDKSGLPSDRFSAERTGGSVSTLTIQRTQQEDSAVYLCASSHTYYNEQFFGPGTRLTVL.

The count of this clonotype is one. This chain links TRBV20-1 with TRBJ2-1, with TRBD2 matching over 10 bases. With the DNA end fitting TRBJ2-7 better, the J assignment may be wrong. The CDR3 totals 19 residues. Germline V gene lookup returns CDR1 DFQATT and CDR2 SNEGSKA (reference sequence). The CDR3 coding sequence is TGCAGTGCTAGAGACTCCTTTACTAGCGGGGAAAGCTCCTACAATGAGCAGTACTTC. Residues: CSARDSFTSGESSYNEQYF.

This clonotype has just a few counts. The junction departs from germline at one end; a sequencing error may be responsible. The CDR3, as DNA: TGCAGCGCTAGGAGGGACCTCGGCTCACCCCTCCACTTT. It is translated as CSARRDLGSPLHF. The rearrangement uses TRBV20-1 and TRBJ1-6, with D possibly matching TRBD1 (5 bases). This CDR3 comprises 13 residues. Germline CDR1 is DFQATT and CDR2 is SNEGSKA (reference sequence).

In this sample, this clonotype turned up many times. The chain employs TRBV10-3 and TRBJ2-7; no definite D call. This CDR3 contains 13 residues. Trimming took off 3 bases at V and 0 bases at J, with 6 bases between the two ends. The germline V gene has CDR1 ENHRY and CDR2 SYGVKD. This CDR3 reads CAISEGSSYEQYF. The CDR3, as DNA: TGTGCCATCAGTGAAGGCAGCTCCTACGAGCAGTACTTC.

This chain uses TRBV30 with TRBJ2-1, with D maybe TRBD2 (5 bases). Germline V gene data show CDR1 as GTSNPN and CDR2 as SVGIG (reference sequence). The CDR3 totals 13 residues. CDR3 residues: CACYRTGYNEQFF. Here the CDR3 DNA reads TGTGCTTGCTACCGGACGGGATACAATGAGCAGTTCTTC.

The chain recombines TRBV25-1 with TRBJ2-1, with D possibly TRBD1 on 5 matching bases. V lost 4 bases and J lost 2, with 12 bases in between. Germline CDR1 and CDR2: MGHDK and SYGVNS. The CDR3 has 15 residues. The CDR3 DNA reads as TGTGCCAGCAGTGTTGGACATGGAGCCTACAATGAGCAGTTCTTC. It specifies CASSVGHGAYNEQFF. The full variable domain, in which reference TRBV25-1 and TRBJ2-1 provide the parts outside the CDR3, is EADIYQTPRYLVIGTGKKITLECSQTMGHDKMYWYQQDPGMELHLIHYSYGVNSTEKGDLSSESTVSRIRTEHFPLTLESARPSHTSQYLCASSVGHGAYNEQFFGPGTRLTVL.

The chain joins TRBV4-2 to TRBJ2-7, with TRBD2 matching 8 bases. The CDR3 covers 15 residues. CDR1 and CDR2 from the germline V gene are LGHNA and YNFKEQ. The trim removed 1 base at V and 2 bases at J, leaving 4 bases unmatched. CDR3 amino acids: CASSQVSGGTYEQYF. In DNA form, the CDR3 reads TGTGCCAGCAGCCAAGTTTCGGGGGGGACCTACGAGCAGTACTTC.

This clonotype has just a few counts. The chain carries TRBV10-3 and TRBJ2-4; 10 bases agree with TRBD1. J gave up 1 base and V 0 bases, and 3 bases lay outside the gene matches. Germline V gene data show CDR1 as ENHRY and CDR2 as SYGVKD. The CDR3 is made up of 17 amino acids. CDR3 nucleotides: TGTGCCATCAGTGAGTCCTGGACAGGGGGGGCCAAAAACATTCAGTACTTC. As protein: CAISESWTGGAKNIQYF.

V and J are TRBV11-2 and TRBJ2-3; 7 bases line up with TRBD2. The trim removed 7 bases at V and 2 bases at J, leaving 6 bases unmatched. Germline values: CDR1 SGHAT, CDR2 FQNNGV. There are 14 residues in the CDR3. The CDR3 sequence is CASTRAGFTDTQYF. The CDR3 DNA sequence: TGTGCCAGCACCCGAGCGGGGTTCACAGATACGCAGTATTTT. The variable domain in full, with the rest retrieved from reference TRBV11-2 and TRBJ2-3, is EAGVAQSPRYKIIEKRQSVAFWCNPISGHATLYWYQQILGQGPKLLIQFQNNGVVDDSQLPKDRFSAERLKGVDSTLKIQPAKLEDSAVYLCASTRAGFTDTQYFGPGTRLTVL.

The V gene is TRBV12-3 or TRBV12-4, the J gene TRBJ1-5; no clear D gene. V shed 4 bases and J shed 1 base, with 11 bases lying between them. The length of the CDR3 is 15 residues. The CDR3 bases are TGTGCCAGCAGTTCGGGCCTGGCAAGCAATCAGCCCCAGCATTTT. Translating gives CASSSGLASNQPQHF.

This clonotype occurred many times. J is TRBJ2-7 and V is TRBV4-1; TRBD1 might be the D (5 bases). Between the trimmed V and J ends, which lost 4 bases and 2 bases, there was a span of 15 bases. Per the germline V gene, CDR1 is MGHRA and CDR2 is YSYEKL. The CDR3 extends over 15 amino acids. The CDR3 region has the DNA TGCGCCAGCAGCCCCACCGCGGACACTACCTACGAGCAGTACTTC. Protein product: CASSPTADTTYEQYF.

This clonotype was picked up a small number of times. This chain connects TRBV7-9 to TRBJ2-3, with 7 nucleotides matching TRBD2. This CDR3 is 14 amino acids long. Germline V gene data show CDR1 as SEHNR and CDR2 as FQNEAQ (reference sequence). The J segment lost 8 bases and the V segment lost 1 base, leaving 6 bases of the junction unmatched. The CDR3 nucleotides read TGTGCCAGCAGCTTAGAGCGGGAAATCGCTACGCAGTATTTT. Translating it yields CASSLEREIATQYF.

This sequence joins TRBV20-1 and TRBJ2-7; TRBD2 aligns across 10 bases. Germline CDR1 DFQATT, CDR2 SNEGSKA (reference sequence). The V gene end was trimmed by 7 bases and the J gene end by 4 bases; junction bases not matched to a gene: 7. The CDR3 runs to 13 residues. The CDR3 sequence: CSGSSGSQYEQYF. DNA for the CDR3: TGCAGTGGCTCTAGCGGGAGCCAATACGAGCAGTACTTC.

The sample holds a few counts of this clonotype. The rearrangement joins TRBV6-2 or TRBV6-3 to TRBJ2-5; D might be TRBD1 (6 bases). The germline V gene has CDR1 MNHEY and CDR2 SVGEGT. Between the trimmed V and J ends, which lost 8 bases and 1 base, there was a span of 17 bases. The CDR3 consists of 15 residues. The CDR3 DNA reads TGTGCCAGCGGCGTCCCCCGACAGGCCCAAGAGACCCAGTACTTC. It is translated as CASGVPRQAQETQYF.

The table lists this clonotype with a count of one. The CDR3 loop reads CASSVGGRHEQYF. CDR3 DNA sequence: TGTGCCAGCAGCGTGGGCGGGAGACACGAGCAGTACTTC. The gene calls are TRBV7-9 and TRBJ2-7; 7 bases match TRBD2. This CDR3 contains 13 residues. In germline, CDR1 is SEHNR, CDR2 FQNEAQ (reference sequence). The V and J ends lost 5 bases and 5 bases, in that order; junction bases with no gene match: 6.